The 20 T cell receptor beta chains below were found in one sample sequenced in a study of blood T cell repertoires in COVID-19. This table comes from immunoSEQ multiplex PCR, and its TCRdb copy is limited to in-frame clones, with some not included. The data hold 200,000 to 300,000 clones, with about 90% observed a single time. The source material was PBMCs or T cells enriched from blood (not recorded which). The receptors were gathered from a woman aged 25 to 39 with acute COVID-19.

The rearrangement joins TRBV27 to TRBJ2-7; 7 positions agree with TRBD2. CDR1 and CDR2 (germline): MNHEY, SMNVEV (reference sequence). The CDR3 totals 14 residues. Here the CDR3 DNA reads TGTGCTTCGGCCTGGCGGGGGTACTCCTACGAGCAGTACTTC. Its translation is CASAWRGYSYEQYF.

This chain links TRBV4-3 with TRBJ1-2, with no clear D. V gave up 0 bases and J gave up 4 bases, with 12 bases separating them. CDR3 length equals 15 residues. Germline V CDR1 and CDR2: LGHNA, YSLEER. CDR3 bases: TGCGCCAGCAGCCAAGATGCAGGATTAATCTATGGCTACACCTTC. The encoded protein is CASSQDAGLIYGYTF.

This clone was observed a handful of times. The chain joins TRBV13 to TRBJ1-1; the D gene is possibly TRBD1 (6 bases). Germline CDR1 is PRHDT and CDR2 is FYEKMQ (reference sequence). Trimming stripped 5 bases from V and 1 base from J, with 11 bases between. The CDR3 runs 14 residues. CDR3 loop: CASSGRGGNTEAFF. As DNA, the CDR3 is TGTGCCAGCAGCGGAAGAGGGGGGAACACTGAAGCTTTCTTT.

The gene calls are TRBV5-1 and TRBJ2-1; 13 nucleotides align to TRBD2. Trimming removed 6 bases from V and 10 bases from J; junction bases left unmatched: 7. Germline V gene data show CDR1 as SGHRS and CDR2 as YFSETQ. This CDR3 has 14 residues. CDR3: CASILTSGGAEQFF. CDR3 in DNA: TGCGCCAGCATCCTAACTAGCGGGGGGGCCGAGCAGTTCTTC.

This chain links TRBV19 with TRBJ1-2, with 9 bases aligning to TRBD1. Germline trimming cut 8 bases from V and 3 bases from J; bases unmatched to any gene: 10. The CDR3 length is 15 residues. Germline-derived CDR1 and CDR2 are LNHDA and SQIVND (reference sequence). CDR3 loop: CASCRDREDYYGYTF. CDR3 nucleotide sequence: TGTGCCAGTTGTCGGGACAGGGAGGATTACTATGGCTACACCTTC.

The V and J genes are TRBV9 and TRBJ2-5, with 7 bases identical to TRBD1. V lost 3 bases to trimming and J lost 0 bases; unmatched junction nucleotides: 8. CDR1 is SGDLS, CDR2 YYNGEE, per germline. This CDR3 is built from 16 residues. This CDR3 reads CASSGSKGQYQETQYF. CDR3 nucleotides: TGTGCCAGCAGCGGATCCAAGGGACAGTACCAAGAGACCCAGTACTTC.

The chain uses TRBV28 and TRBJ2-3; D may be TRBD2 (5 bases). This CDR3 spans 16 amino acids. Germline-derived CDR1 and CDR2 are MDHEN and SYDVKM. The germline V and J ends were trimmed by 8 bases and 2 bases, with 20 bases remaining between them. The CDR3: CASFPRGPSFTDTQYF. The DNA of the CDR3 is TGTGCCAGCTTCCCCCGAGGGCCCTCTTTCACAGATACGCAGTATTTT.

This chain links TRBV24-1 with TRBJ2-1, with a possible D match to TRBD1 (5 bases). The CDR3 sequence is 12 residues long. Looked up from germline, CDR1 is KGHDR and CDR2 is SFDVKD. Between the trimmed V and J ends, which lost 1 base and 8 bases, there was a span of 5 bases. CDR3 DNA sequence: TGTGCCACCAGTGATTTCAGGGATGAGCAGTTCTTC. It yields the protein CATSDFRDEQFF.

The chain employs TRBV20-1 and TRBJ1-1; D gene uncertain. Trimming took off 3 bases at V and 8 bases at J, with 7 bases between the two ends. In germline, CDR1 is DFQATT, CDR2 SNEGSKA (reference sequence). The CDR3 is made up of 10 amino acids. The CDR3: CSARRGEAFF. In DNA, the CDR3 is TGCAGTGCTAGGCGAGGAGAAGCTTTCTTT.

The chain uses TRBV24-1 and TRBJ1-3; 7 bases fit TRBD1. This CDR3 has 18 residues. V gave up 4 bases and J gave up 2 bases; unmatched junction bases: 13. CDR1 is KGHDR and CDR2 is SFDVKD in the germline V gene. CDR3 DNA: TGTGCCACCAGTGAGGTAACAGGGGAACCCTCGGCTGGAAACACCATATATTTT. This gives the protein CATSEVTGEPSAGNTIYF.

This rearrangement joins TRBV4-1 to TRBJ2-7; no firm D call. The CDR3 length is 14 residues. V was cut by 1 base and J by 2 bases, with 9 bases left in between. CDR1 and CDR2 from the germline V gene are MGHRA and YSYEKL. The CDR3 coding sequence is TGCGCCAGCAGCCAAGGTCTAAACCCCTACGAGCAGTACTTC. As protein: CASSQGLNPYEQYF.

As DNA, the CDR3 is TGTGCCAGTAGTATCCTTCCTAGACAGGGGGGCTCCTACGAGCAGTACTTC. Translated, it gives CASSILPRQGGSYEQYF. This chain connects TRBV19 to TRBJ2-7; 9 bases fit TRBD1. CDR3 length: 17 amino acids. CDR1 is LNHDA and CDR2 is SQIVND in the germline V gene (reference sequence). V lost 3 bases, J lost 0 bases, and 9 bases stayed unmatched.

The V and J genes are TRBV6-5 and TRBJ1-6, with TRBD1 matching over 8 bases. Germline CDR1 is MNHEY and CDR2 is SVGAGI. J lost 9 bases, V lost 2 bases, and 3 bases had no gene match. CDR3 length: 14 residues. The CDR3 DNA follows: TGTGCCAGCAGTTACCAGGACAGGGTTTCACCCCTCCACTTT. Protein product: CASSYQDRVSPLHF.

The count of this clone is one. The rearrangement links TRBV6-5 to TRBJ2-7; possibly TRBD2 for D (5 bases). The CDR3 has 13 residues. The germline V gene encodes CDR1 MNHEY and CDR2 SVGAGI. The V and J ends lost 2 bases and 3 bases respectively, with 8 bases between them. In nucleotides, the CDR3 is TGTGCCAGCAGTTACGAGCGGAACTACGAGCAGTACTTC. Protein product: CASSYERNYEQYF.

The rearrangement uses TRBV10-3 and TRBJ1-5, with TRBD1 identical over 8 bases. The CDR3 consists of 14 residues. With 6 bases clipped from V and 5 bases from J, the junction kept 6 bases outside the gene matches. Germline CDR1 reads ENHRY; CDR2 reads SYGVKD. CDR3 in amino acids: CAISQGAEYQPQHF. CDR3 nucleotide sequence: TGTGCCATCAGCCAGGGGGCTGAATATCAGCCCCAGCATTTT.

V usage is TRBV3-1 (or the pseudogene TRBV3-2) and J usage is TRBJ2-3; 9 bases fit TRBD2. CDR1 and CDR2 (germline): LGHDT, YNNKEL (reference sequence). CDR3 length: 14 amino acids. The junction had 7 bases not matched to a gene; V was cut back by 4 bases and J by 8 bases. This CDR3 is CASSPGTSYGTQYF. CDR3 sequence (DNA): TGTGCCAGCAGCCCCGGGACTAGCTACGGTACGCAGTATTTT.

V gene TRBV6-5 combines with J gene TRBJ1-6; D possibly corresponds to TRBD1 (6 bases). CDR1 is MNHEY, CDR2 SVGAGI, per germline. CDR3 length: 13 residues. Between the trimmed V and J ends, which lost 3 bases and 10 bases, there was a span of 10 bases. CDR3 nucleotides: TGTGCCAGCAGTTATACAGGGATCTCACCCCTCCACTTT. Protein: CASSYTGISPLHF.

This clone was seen once. The chain has TRBV4-1 and TRBJ1-6; D is unresolved. The germline CDR1 and CDR2 sequences are MGHRA and YSYEKL. This CDR3 is 13 amino acids long. Deletions cut 0 bases from V and 10 bases from J, with 7 bases between. As DNA, the CDR3 is TGCGCCAGCAGCCAAGATTCAAGCTCACCCCTCCACTTT. As protein: CASSQDSSSPLHF.

This chain joins TRBV27 and TRBJ2-7, with TRBD1 identical over 9 bases. Trimming took 3 bases from V and 4 from J; bases not matched to a gene: 4. The CDR3 has 14 amino acids. The germline V gene encodes CDR1 MNHEY and CDR2 SMNVEV (reference sequence). In nucleotides, the CDR3 is TGTGCCAGCAGTTTCGGGACAGGGCGGTACGAGCAGTACTTC. It specifies CASSFGTGRYEQYF.

The chain combines TRBV12-3 or TRBV12-4 with TRBJ2-5; a possible D gene is TRBD1 (5 bases). CDR3 length: 11 residues. The V and J ends lost 9 bases and 4 bases respectively, with 9 bases between them. The chain's CDR3 is CASQGAETQYF. CDR3 nucleotide sequence: TGTGCCAGTCAGGGTGCAGAGACCCAGTACTTC.